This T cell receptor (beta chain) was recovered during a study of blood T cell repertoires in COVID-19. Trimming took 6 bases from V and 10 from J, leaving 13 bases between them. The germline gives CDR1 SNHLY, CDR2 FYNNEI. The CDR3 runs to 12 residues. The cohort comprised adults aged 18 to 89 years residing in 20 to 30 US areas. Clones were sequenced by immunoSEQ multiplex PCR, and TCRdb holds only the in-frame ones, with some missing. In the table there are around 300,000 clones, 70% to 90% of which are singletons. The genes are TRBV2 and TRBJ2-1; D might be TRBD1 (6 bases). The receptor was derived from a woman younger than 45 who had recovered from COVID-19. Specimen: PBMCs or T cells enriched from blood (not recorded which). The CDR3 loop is CASRGDIWEQFF. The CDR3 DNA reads TGTGCCAGCAGAGGGGACATTTGGGAGCAGTTCTTC.